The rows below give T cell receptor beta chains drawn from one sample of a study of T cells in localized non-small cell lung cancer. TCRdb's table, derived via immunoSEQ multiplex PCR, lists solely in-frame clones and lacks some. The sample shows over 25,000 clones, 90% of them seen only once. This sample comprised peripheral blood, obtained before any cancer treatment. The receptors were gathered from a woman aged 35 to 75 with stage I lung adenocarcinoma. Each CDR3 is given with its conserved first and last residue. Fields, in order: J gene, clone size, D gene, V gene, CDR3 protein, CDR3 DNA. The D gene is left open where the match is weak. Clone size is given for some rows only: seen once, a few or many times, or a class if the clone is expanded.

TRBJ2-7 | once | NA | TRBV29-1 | CSVEDLGTDGRGYEQYF | TGCAGCGTTGAAGATCTGGGGACAGACGGTCGGGGGTACGAGCAGTACTTC
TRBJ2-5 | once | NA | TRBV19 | CASSMAWGATQYF | TGTGCCAGTAGTATGGCTTGGGGAGCGACCCAGTACTTC
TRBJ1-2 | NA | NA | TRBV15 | CATSRTQYGYTF | TGTGCCACCAGCCGGACACAGTATGGCTACACCTTC
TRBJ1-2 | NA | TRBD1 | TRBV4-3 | CASSQDATGGRYGYTF | TGCGCCAGCAGCCAAGATGCAACAGGGGGTCGTTATGGCTACACCTTC
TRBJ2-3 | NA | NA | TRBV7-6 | CASSQDTGRTDTQYF | TGTGCCAGCAGTCAGGATACAGGCCGCACAGATACGCAGTATTTT
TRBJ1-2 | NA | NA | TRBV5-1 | CASSLASVPNYGYTF | TGCGCCAGCAGCTTGGCGTCGGTGCCTAACTATGGCTACACCTTC
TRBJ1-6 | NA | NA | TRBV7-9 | CASSLETGRYSPLHF | TGTGCCAGCAGCTTAGAGACGGGACGTTATTCACCCCTCCACTTT
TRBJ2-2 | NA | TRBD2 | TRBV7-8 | CASSSGAGTSGRGGELFF | TGTGCCAGCAGCTCAGGGGCTGGGACTAGCGGGAGAGGCGGGGAGCTGTTTTTT
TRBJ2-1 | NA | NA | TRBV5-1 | CASSPRGTFYNEQFF | TGCGCCAGCAGTCCCCGGGGGACCTTCTACAATGAGCAGTTCTTC
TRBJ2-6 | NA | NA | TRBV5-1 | CASSIWGTGANVLTF | TGCGCCAGCAGCATCTGGGGGACTGGGGCCAACGTCCTGACTTTC
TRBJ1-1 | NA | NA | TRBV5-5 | CASSLASGGDTEAFF | TGTGCCAGCAGCTTGGCCTCTGGGGGCGACACTGAAGCTTTCTTT
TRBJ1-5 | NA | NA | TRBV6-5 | CASSGTIHQPQHF | TGTGCCAGCAGTGGGACAATTCATCAGCCCCAGCATTTT
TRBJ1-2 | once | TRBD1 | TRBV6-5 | CASSGRTGAGYTF | TGTGCCAGCAGTGGGAGGACAGGGGCTGGCTACACCTTC
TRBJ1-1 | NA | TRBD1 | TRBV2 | CASSLDRARTEAFF | TGTGCCAGCAGTTTGGACAGGGCGAGGACTGAAGCTTTCTTT
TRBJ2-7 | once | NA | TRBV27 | CASSSTSYEQYF | TGTGCCAGCAGTTCGACAAGCTACGAGCAGTACTTC
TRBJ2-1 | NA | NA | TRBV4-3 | CASSQDLDGSYNEQFF | TGCGCCAGCAGCCAAGATCTTGACGGATCCTACAATGAGCAGTTCTTC
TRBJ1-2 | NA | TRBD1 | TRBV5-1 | CASSLLEGAGGYTF | TGCGCCAGCAGCTTGTTAGAGGGGGCAGGCGGCTACACCTTC
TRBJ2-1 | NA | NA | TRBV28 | CASSLGPRDTYNEQFF | TGTGCCAGCAGTTTAGGGCCCCGGGACACCTACAATGAGCAGTTCTTC
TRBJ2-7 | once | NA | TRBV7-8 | CASSPRGGSYEQYF | TGTGCCAGCAGCCCTCGAGGGGGGTCTTACGAGCAGTACTTC
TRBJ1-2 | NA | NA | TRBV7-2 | CASSLALGAGARGYTF | TGTGCCAGCAGCTTAGCTCTCGGGGCAGGGGCCCGTGGCTACACCTTC
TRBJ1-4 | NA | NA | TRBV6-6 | CASRGGEKLFF | TGTGCCAGCAGGGGTGGAGAAAAACTGTTTTTT
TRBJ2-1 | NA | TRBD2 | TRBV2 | CASTSGGGNEQFF | TGTGCCAGTACTAGCGGGGGGGGTAATGAGCAGTTCTTC
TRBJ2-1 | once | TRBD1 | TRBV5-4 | CASSRQGDYNEQFF | TGTGCCAGCAGCCGACAGGGGGATTACAATGAGCAGTTCTTC
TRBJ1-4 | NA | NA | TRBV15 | CATSRENRALNEKLFF | TGTGCCACCAGCAGAGAAAATCGGGCGCTTAATGAAAAACTGTTTTTT
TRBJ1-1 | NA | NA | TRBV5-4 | CASSLGPSLGTEAFF | TGTGCCAGCAGCTTGGGGCCCTCCCTGGGGACTGAAGCTTTCTTT
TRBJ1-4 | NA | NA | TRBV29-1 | CSALLGGAGKLFF | TGCAGCGCCTTACTGGGGGGGGCTGGAAAACTGTTTTTT
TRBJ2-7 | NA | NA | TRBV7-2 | CASSPQSLGLMSSYEQYF | TGTGCCAGCAGCCCACAGTCCTTAGGACTGATGAGCTCCTACGAGCAGTACTTC
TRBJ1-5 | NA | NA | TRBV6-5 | CASSRRPTAGQPQHF | TGTGCCAGCAGCCGAAGACCGACTGCAGGTCAGCCCCAGCATTTT
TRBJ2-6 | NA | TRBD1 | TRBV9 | CASSPGQGSFSGANVLTF | TGTGCCAGCAGCCCAGGACAGGGGTCGTTCTCTGGGGCCAACGTCCTGACTTTC
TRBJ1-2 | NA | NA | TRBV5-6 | CASSFTGRGYTF | TGTGCCAGCAGCTTTACAGGGCGCGGCTACACCTTC
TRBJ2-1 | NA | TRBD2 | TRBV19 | CASLAGVDNEQFF | TGTGCCAGTTTAGCGGGAGTCGATAATGAGCAGTTCTTC
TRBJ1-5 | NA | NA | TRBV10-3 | CAISGGGNQPQHF | TGTGCCATCAGCGGGGGGGGCAATCAGCCCCAGCATTTT
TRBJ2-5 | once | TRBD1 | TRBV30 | CAWSVGTGAGETQYF | TGTGCCTGGAGTGTGGGGACAGGGGCGGGGGAGACCCAGTACTTC
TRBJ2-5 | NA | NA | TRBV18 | CASSGGQETQYF | TGTGCCAGCTCTGGGGGCCAAGAGACCCAGTACTTC
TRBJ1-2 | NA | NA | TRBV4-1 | CASSQTGVRSGYTF | TGCGCCAGCAGCCAAACAGGTGTTAGAAGTGGCTACACCTTC
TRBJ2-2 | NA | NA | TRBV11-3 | CASSITWGQNTGELFF | TGTGCCAGCAGCATCACGTGGGGACAGAACACCGGGGAGCTGTTTTTT
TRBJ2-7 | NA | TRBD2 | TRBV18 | CASSPGTSTPEQYF | TGTGCCAGCTCACCCGGGACTAGTACCCCCGAGCAGTACTTC
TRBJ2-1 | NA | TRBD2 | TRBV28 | CASTPATSGRSEQFF | TGTGCCAGCACCCCTGCGACTAGCGGGAGAAGTGAGCAGTTCTTC
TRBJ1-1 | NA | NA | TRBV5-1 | CASSLVPRGMNTEAFF | TGCGCCAGCAGCCTGGTCCCCCGGGGCATGAACACTGAAGCTTTCTTT
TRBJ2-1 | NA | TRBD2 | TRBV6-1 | CASSERRASGGAYNEQFF | TGTGCCAGCAGTGAACGCAGGGCTAGCGGGGGGGCCTACAATGAGCAGTTCTTC
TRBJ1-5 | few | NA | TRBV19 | CASWAYSSNQPQHF | TGTGCCTCATGGGCGTACTCTTCCAATCAGCCCCAGCATTTT
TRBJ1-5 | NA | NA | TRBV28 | CASSSPFQGFGRNQPQHF | TGTGCCAGCAGTTCGCCATTTCAGGGGTTCGGACGCAATCAGCCCCAGCATTTT
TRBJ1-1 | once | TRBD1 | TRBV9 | CASSLTGERVAEAFF | TGTGCCAGCAGCCTGACAGGGGAGAGGGTTGCTGAAGCTTTCTTT
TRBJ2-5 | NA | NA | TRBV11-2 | CASSSGRQETQYF | TGTGCCAGCAGCTCCGGACGGCAAGAGACCCAGTACTTC
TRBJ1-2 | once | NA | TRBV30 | CAWSVNSPSGLSGYGYTF | TGTGCCTGGAGTGTAAATTCTCCATCGGGACTTTCGGGATATGGCTACACCTTC
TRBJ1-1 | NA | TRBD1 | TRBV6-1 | CASSKGQATEAFF | TGTGCCAGCAGTAAGGGACAGGCTACTGAAGCTTTCTTT
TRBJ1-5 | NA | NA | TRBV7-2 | CASSLALASNQPQHF | TGTGCCAGCAGCTTAGCGTTGGCGAGCAATCAGCCCCAGCATTTT
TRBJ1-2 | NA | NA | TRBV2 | CASRGEINYGYTF | TGTGCCAGCAGGGGGGAAATTAACTATGGCTACACCTTC
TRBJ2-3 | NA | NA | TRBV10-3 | CAISGSAELSTDTQYF | TGTGCCATCAGTGGTTCAGCGGAACTGAGCACAGATACGCAGTATTTT